The 20 T cell receptor beta chains in this list originate from one sample, sequenced in a study of shared clonotypes between healthy human individuals. TCRdb's table, derived via immunoSEQ multiplex PCR, lists solely in-frame clones and lacks some. This table has about 490,000 clones, 76% appearing once. What was sequenced was PBMCs. The receptors derive from a woman aged 40-49 years in good health. Some clones in this sample may be carry-over from other donors' samples.

The chain uses TRBV19 and TRBJ1-4, with D possibly TRBD1 on 6 matching bases. The CDR3 runs 15 residues. Germline V gene lookup returns CDR1 LNHDA and CDR2 SQIVND (reference sequence). Trimming took off 4 bases at V and 7 bases at J, with 16 bases between the two ends. The CDR3 is CASSRTGKVREKLFF. Written as DNA, the CDR3 is TGTGCCAGTAGTAGAACAGGGAAGGTGCGTGAAAAACTGTTTTTT.

This chain joins TRBV7-6 and TRBJ2-3; D unclear. Per the germline V gene, CDR1 is SGHVS and CDR2 is FNYEAQ. The CDR3 runs 14 residues. V was trimmed by 2 bases and J by 2 bases, leaving 8 bases between them. The CDR3 coding sequence is TGTGCCAGCAGCTTAAGGCCACTCACAGATACGCAGTATTTT. Amino acid sequence: CASSLRPLTDTQYF.

This clone showed up many times. The chain combines TRBV18 with TRBJ1-1; D is unclear. Deletions cut 6 bases from V and 4 bases from J, with 12 bases between. The CDR3 is made up of 13 amino acids. CDR1 and CDR2 (germline): KGHSH, LQKENI. DNA for the CDR3: TGTGCCAGCTCCCCTAATTGGGGCACTGAAGCTTTCTTT. Protein sequence: CASSPNWGTEAFF.

To note about this clone: This CDR3 is also generated by other DNA sequences in the sample. This rearrangement joins TRBV7-9 to TRBJ2-5; 9 nucleotides match TRBD1. Germline trimming cut 1 base from V and 2 bases from J; bases unmatched to any gene: 2. CDR3 length: 15 residues. Germline V gives CDR1 SEHNR, CDR2 FQNEAQ (reference sequence). CDR3 protein: CASSLGDREQETQYF. The CDR3 DNA sequence: TGTGCCAGCAGCTTAGGGGACAGGGAACAAGAGACCCAGTACTTC.

The rearrangement links TRBV5-4 to TRBJ1-2; TRBD1 aligns across 10 bases. This CDR3 spans 13 amino acids. CDR1 is SGHNT and CDR2 is YYREEE in the germline V gene (reference sequence). J gave up 4 bases and V 3 bases, and 0 bases lay outside the gene matches. The DNA of the CDR3 is TGTGCCAGCAGCTGGGACAGGGGCTATGGCTACACCTTC. Its translation is CASSWDRGYGYTF.

This clone has a count of ten or more. The chain carries TRBV7-9 and TRBJ1-2; 7 bases match TRBD1. Germline V gene sequence: CDR1 SEHNR, CDR2 FQNEAQ (reference sequence). Trimming took 1 base from V and 4 from J; bases not matched to a gene: 3. This CDR3 contains 14 residues. In DNA, the CDR3 is TGTGCCAGCAGCTTAGGGGGACAGTCCTATGGCTACACCTTC. Residues: CASSLGGQSYGYTF.

The sample holds a few counts of this clone. The rearrangement links TRBV15 to TRBJ1-6; D ambiguous. Trimming left V 9 bases short and J 5 bases short, with 14 bases between. CDR3 length equals 14 residues. Germline assignment: CDR1 LNHNV and CDR2 YYDKDF (reference sequence). The CDR3, as DNA: TGTGCCACAGGCCGCACAGCAGATAATTCACCCCTCCACTTT. It specifies CATGRTADNSPLHF.

The table lists this clone with a count of one. V usage is TRBV5-6 and J usage is TRBJ1-2; 7 positions match TRBD1. J gave up 4 bases and V 4 bases, and 10 bases lay outside the gene matches. Germline CDR1 SGHDT, CDR2 YYEEEE. This CDR3 comprises 15 residues. CDR3 in DNA: TGTGCCAGCAGCCGCGAGGGGGCTACGGTCTATGGCTACACCTTC. Protein product: CASSREGATVYGYTF.

The CDR3 DNA reads TGTGCCACCAGCAGAGAGTTGGGCCGGGGAGAGACCCAGTACTTC. Its translation: CATSRELGRGETQYF. The rearrangement joins TRBV15 to TRBJ2-5; TRBD2 might be the D (5 bases). The CDR3 runs 15 residues. Looked up from germline, CDR1 is LNHNV and CDR2 is YYDKDF (reference sequence). Between the trimmed V and J ends, which lost 0 bases and 4 bases, there was a span of 12 bases. Filled out from reference TRBV15 and TRBJ2-5, the complete variable domain reads DAMVIQNPRYQVTQFGKPVTLSCSQTLNHNVMYWYQQKSSQAPKLLFHYYDKDFNNEADTPDNFQSRRPNTSFCFLDIRSPGLGDTAMYLCATSRELGRGETQYFGPGTRLLVL.

The chain couples TRBV9 to TRBJ2-3; no reliable D call. CDR1 is SGDLS, CDR2 YYNGEE, per germline. The CDR3 runs 15 residues. With 4 bases removed from V and 0 bases from J, the gap between germline ends came to 12 bases. CDR3 sequence: CASSPSPSSTDTQYF. In DNA form, the CDR3 reads TGTGCCAGCAGCCCAAGCCCTTCTAGCACAGATACGCAGTATTTT.

The chain combines TRBV10-3 with TRBJ2-2; D may be TRBD1 or TRBD2 (5 bases each). Looked up from germline, CDR1 is ENHRY and CDR2 is SYGVKD. CDR3 length: 14 residues. Trimming shortened V by 6 bases and J by 3 bases, and 11 bases separated the two germline ends. CDR3: CAIRGDGYTGELFF. CDR3 DNA: TGTGCCATCAGGGGGGACGGATACACCGGGGAGCTGTTTTTT.

As for this clone: This may arise from a read error, as a much more abundant clone is one base away. The CDR3 region is CASSLLAGGPNEQFF. Here the CDR3 DNA reads TGTGCCAGCAGCTTACTAGCGGGAGGGCCGAATGAGCAGTTCTTC. The genes are TRBV5-6 and TRBJ2-1; 13 positions match TRBD2. The CDR3 contains 15 residues. Germline lookup yields CDR1 SGHDT and CDR2 YYEEEE. V dropped 2 bases and J dropped 7; count of bases not matched to a gene: 3.

With regard to this clone: One junction end does not reproduce the germline sequence, and a read error may be involved. The rearrangement uses TRBV7-7 and TRBJ2-1; tentative D call: TRBD2 (6 bases). Germline CDR1 and CDR2: SSHAT and FNYEAQ (reference sequence). This CDR3 has 15 residues. The chain's CDR3 is CASSLFSGPYNEQFF. For the CDR3, the DNA is TGTGCTAGCAGCTTATTTAGCGGTCCCTACAATGAGCAGTTCTTC.

A word on this clone: The sample contains more than one DNA sequence encoding this CDR3. The gene calls are TRBV19 and TRBJ2-5; TRBD1 matches 9 bases. The CDR3 has 13 residues. The germline gives CDR1 LNHDA, CDR2 SQIVND (reference sequence). The V and J ends lost 6 bases and 2 bases, in that order; junction bases with no gene match: 1. The chain's CDR3 is CASRDRGQETQYF. As DNA, the CDR3 is TGTGCCAGTAGAGACAGGGGGCAAGAGACCCAGTACTTC.

In DNA form, the CDR3 reads TGCGCCAGCAGCCAATCAGGCCAAGAGACCCAGTACTTC. It translates to CASSQSGQETQYF. The chain links TRBV4-3 to TRBJ2-5, with D unclear. The ends were cut back, 2 bases at V and 1 base at J, with 5 bases in the middle. The CDR3 consists of 13 residues. Germline V lookup: CDR1 LGHNA, CDR2 YSLEER.

The V and J genes are TRBV1 and TRBJ1-5. TRBV1 is deemed a pseudogene. The CDR3 runs to 16 residues. CDR3 amino acids: CTSSQAKASSNQPQHF. Written as DNA, the CDR3 is TGCACCAGCAGCCAAGCGAAGGCCAGTAGCAATCAGCCCCAGCATTTT.

The chain couples TRBV5-1 to TRBJ1-4; D possibly corresponds to TRBD1 (6 bases). Germline V gives CDR1 SGHRS, CDR2 YFSETQ. Trimming cost V 1 base and J 4 bases, with 8 bases left between them. The CDR3 extends over 14 amino acids. The CDR3 loop reads CASSLTRGNEKLFF. In DNA form, the CDR3 reads TGCGCCAGCAGCTTGACCAGGGGTAATGAAAAACTGTTTTTT.

This chain connects TRBV30 to TRBJ1-1; the D gene is possibly TRBD1 (5 bases). The V end was cut by 2 bases, the J end by 8 bases, with 6 bases between. The CDR3 covers 10 residues. Germline V gene lookup returns CDR1 GTSNPN and CDR2 SVGIG (reference sequence). The CDR3: CAWSRQEAFF. The CDR3 DNA reads as TGTGCCTGGAGTCGACAGGAAGCTTTCTTT.

In regard to this clone: A far bigger clonotype differs at one base, so this is likely a read error. The rearrangement uses TRBV4-1 and TRBJ1-5; D gene unclear. Germline CDR1 is MGHRA and CDR2 is YSYEKL. This CDR3 comprises 16 residues. CDR3 sequence (DNA): TGCGCCAGCGGCCAAGATGGAGGTTGGAGCAATCAGCCCCAGCATTTT. Its protein product is CASGQDGGWSNQPQHF.

This clone came up a few times. The chain uses TRBV7-3 and TRBJ1-5; D gene uncertain. The V end lost 2 bases, the J end lost 0 bases, and 8 bases lay between the germline ends. This CDR3 has 15 residues. Germline loops: CDR1 SGHTA, CDR2 FQGTGA. The DNA of the CDR3 is TGTGCCAGCAGCTTAGACGGATTTAGCAATCAGCCCCAGCATTTT. This gives the protein CASSLDGFSNQPQHF.